These 23 T cell receptor beta chains share one sample of origin, sequenced in a study of OX40 agonist ivuxolimab in advanced cancers. TCRdb keeps only in-frame clones here, not all; method: immunoSEQ multiplex PCR. The sample has tens of thousands of clones; about 86% are singletons. Source: CD4+ or CD8+ T cells sorted from blood, taken in a trial of the OX40 agonist ivuxolimab. The receptor source for this set is an adult with an advanced solid tumor such as melanoma, head and neck, liver or kidney cancer.

The chain has TRBV18 and TRBJ1-3; the D is unclear. The CDR3 contains 12 residues. Trimming took 3 bases from V and 9 from J, leaving 9 bases between them. Germline CDR1 is KGHSH and CDR2 is LQKENI. CDR3: CASSPSAFTIYF. The CDR3 nucleotides read TGTGCCAGCTCACCGTCGGCTTTCACCATATATTTT.

V is TRBV18 and J is TRBJ1-1; 8 bases agree with TRBD1. The CDR3 is 14 amino acids. The germline V gene has CDR1 KGHSH and CDR2 LQKENI. J lost 6 bases, V lost 3 bases, and 6 bases had no gene match. The CDR3 here is CASSPRTGPAEAFF. The CDR3, as DNA: TGTGCCAGCTCACCGAGGACAGGGCCAGCTGAAGCTTTCTTT.

This clone has a handful of counts. The chain uses TRBV7-9 and TRBJ2-7; no reliable D call. This CDR3 comprises 13 residues. Germline V gene sequence: CDR1 SEHNR, CDR2 FQNEAQ (reference sequence). V was shortened by 4 bases and J by 0 bases, with 7 bases between the two germline ends. The CDR3 reads CASSSPISYEQYF. CDR3 sequence (DNA): TGTGCCAGCAGCTCCCCCATCTCCTACGAGCAGTACTTC.

The V and J genes are TRBV7-2 and TRBJ2-1; tentative D call: TRBD1 (5 bases). V was shortened by 8 bases and J by 2 bases, with 16 bases between the two germline ends. Germline V lookup: CDR1 SGHTA, CDR2 FQGNSA. This CDR3 has 15 residues. The CDR3 sequence: CASRIGVQAYNEQFF. For the CDR3, the DNA is TGTGCCAGCCGTATAGGGGTTCAGGCCTACAATGAGCAGTTCTTC.

The CDR3 region is CASSQDSSRLGNQPQHF. CDR3 sequence (DNA): TGTGCCAGCAGCCAAGACAGTTCTCGCCTAGGCAATCAGCCCCAGCATTTT. The chain recombines TRBV4-2 with TRBJ1-5, with no clear D. Looked up from germline, CDR1 is LGHNA and CDR2 is YNFKEQ. The ends were cut back, 0 bases at V and 2 bases at J, with 14 bases in the middle. CDR3 length: 17 amino acids.

The genes are TRBV5-1 and TRBJ2-3; 9 bases align to TRBD2. V shed 0 bases and J 4 bases; nucleotides not matched to a gene: 0. The CDR3 is 14 amino acids. CDR1 is SGHRS, CDR2 YFSETQ, per germline. Written as DNA, the CDR3 is TGCGCCAGCAGCTTGGGGACTAGCGCAGATACGCAGTATTTT. Translating gives CASSLGTSADTQYF. Using reference TRBV5-1 and TRBJ2-3 for the parts outside the CDR3, the full variable domain is KAGVTQTPRYLIKTRGQQVTLSCSPISGHRSVSWYQQTPGQGLQFLFEYFSETQRNKGNFPGRFSGRQFSNSRSEMNVSTLELGDSALYLCASSLGTSADTQYFGPGTRLTVL.

The V gene is TRBV15, the J gene TRBJ1-1; TRBD1 might be the D (6 bases). The length of the CDR3 is 15 residues. The germline CDR1 and CDR2 sequences are LNHNV and YYDKDF (reference sequence). V shed 5 bases and J shed 2 bases, with 15 bases lying between them. The CDR3 region is CATSRNRDPNTEAFF. The CDR3 nucleotides read TGTGCCACCAGCCGTAACAGGGACCCCAACACTGAAGCTTTCTTT. The full variable domain, in which reference TRBV15 and TRBJ1-1 provide the parts outside the CDR3, is DAMVIQNPRYQVTQFGKPVTLSCSQTLNHNVMYWYQQKSSQAPKLLFHYYDKDFNNEADTPDNFQSRRPNTSFCFLDIRSPGLGDTAMYLCATSRNRDPNTEAFFGQGTRLTVV.

This clone was counted a single time. This chain joins TRBV7-2 and TRBJ2-3; D may correspond to TRBD1 or TRBD2 (5 bases each). V was cut by 4 bases and J by 10 bases, with 18 bases left in between. Per germline, CDR1 SGHTA and CDR2 FQGNSA. The CDR3 sequence is 14 residues long. CDR3 region: CASSSPGTYSAQYF. The CDR3 DNA reads as TGTGCCAGCAGCTCCCCCGGGACCTACTCGGCGCAGTATTTT.

V usage is TRBV4-3 and J usage is TRBJ2-1; 13 bases are a match to TRBD2. J gave up 6 bases and V 1 base, and 6 bases lay outside the gene matches. Germline CDR1 reads LGHNA; CDR2 reads YSLEER. This CDR3 contains 17 residues. The CDR3 loop is CASSQGTSGSLGNEQFF. The CDR3 DNA is TGCGCCAGCAGCCAAGGGACTAGCGGGAGTTTGGGCAATGAGCAGTTCTTC.

This clone has more than one count but fewer than ten. The chain recombines TRBV5-1 with TRBJ2-2; D is uncertain. CDR1 is SGHRS and CDR2 is YFSETQ in the germline V gene. V lost 0 bases, J lost 0 bases, and 3 bases lay in between. This CDR3 spans 14 amino acids. The CDR3 DNA follows: TGCGCCAGCAGCTTGGCGGCGAACACCGGGGAGCTGTTTTTT. Its translation is CASSLAANTGELFF.

The J gene is TRBJ1-2, the V gene TRBV6-5, with 8 nucleotides matching TRBD1. CDR1 and CDR2 (germline): MNHEY, SVGAGI. The CDR3 extends over 14 amino acids. The V and J ends lost 6 bases and 5 bases, in that order; junction bases with no gene match: 8. CDR3 sequence: CASSIQGGGYGYTF. The CDR3 coding sequence is TGTGCCAGCAGCATACAGGGGGGTGGTTATGGCTACACCTTC.

The chain couples TRBV5-1 to TRBJ1-3, with 9 bases matching TRBD1. The CDR3 sequence is 15 residues long. Germline CDR1 SGHRS, CDR2 YFSETQ. Trimming removed 4 bases from V and 0 bases from J; junction bases left unmatched: 2. The CDR3 nucleotides read TGCGCCAGCAGCCCGACAGGGGGCTCTGGAAACACCATATATTTT. Protein product: CASSPTGGSGNTIYF.

This clone is a singleton in its sample. The chain uses TRBV7-2 and TRBJ2-3, with a weak D call TRBD2 (5 bases). V lost 3 bases, J lost 2 bases, and 15 bases lay in between. Germline values: CDR1 SGHTA, CDR2 FQGNSA. The CDR3 extends over 16 amino acids. The CDR3 reads CASSFPPTDFTDTQYF. DNA for the CDR3: TGTGCCAGCAGCTTTCCCCCTACGGACTTCACAGATACGCAGTATTTT.

The chain is built from TRBV5-1 and TRBJ1-1; TRBD1 might be the D (5 bases). Per the germline V gene, CDR1 is SGHRS and CDR2 is YFSETQ. The CDR3 is made up of 17 amino acids. V was trimmed by 2 bases and J by 0 bases, leaving 17 bases between them. The CDR3 sequence is CASSLRTMTELNTEAFF. CDR3 coding DNA: TGCGCCAGCAGCTTACGAACAATGACAGAATTGAACACTGAAGCTTTCTTT.

Comment on this clone: Other DNA variants within this sample encode the same CDR3. The chain has TRBV7-2 and TRBJ1-1; D ambiguous. With 0 bases removed from V and 4 bases from J, the gap between germline ends came to 9 bases. The CDR3 loop spans 14 amino acids. Germline V gene sequence: CDR1 SGHTA, CDR2 FQGNSA. The DNA for the CDR3 is TGTGCCAGCAGCTTAGCTCGAGGAGGCACTGAAGCTTTCTTT. It is translated as CASSLARGGTEAFF.

This clone was observed many times. The chain uses TRBV6-5 and TRBJ2-7; possible D gene TRBD2, 5 bases. CDR1 MNHEY and CDR2 SVGAGI come from the germline V gene. Deletions cut 0 bases from V and 2 bases from J, with 14 bases between. CDR3 length: 16 amino acids. Written as DNA, the CDR3 is TGTGCCAGCAGTTACTCGACGGCGGGTTCGGCCTACGAGCAGTACTTC. Its protein is CASSYSTAGSAYEQYF.

The V call is TRBV12-5, the J call TRBJ1-1; 7 nucleotides align to TRBD1. With 0 bases clipped from V and 6 bases from J, the junction kept 13 bases outside the gene matches. This CDR3 is built from 17 residues. Germline loops: CDR1 LGHNT, CDR2 FRNRAP. The CDR3 loop reads CASGLVLSGQLRSEAFF. The CDR3 DNA is TGTGCTAGTGGTTTGGTCCTCTCGGGACAGTTGAGATCTGAAGCTTTCTTT.

This clone is medium-sized (0.01 to 0.1%) by share. The gene calls are TRBV19 and TRBJ1-1, with a weak D call TRBD1 (5 bases). V lost 10 bases to trimming and J lost 7 bases, with 19 bases between them. Germline lookup yields CDR1 LNHDA and CDR2 SQIVND (reference sequence). The CDR3 covers 13 residues. The DNA for the CDR3 is TGTGCCACCGAGCAGGGCTCGGCGGGTGAAGCTTTCTTT. This gives the protein CATEQGSAGEAFF.

J is TRBJ2-1 and V is TRBV27; D is unclear. CDR3 length: 13 amino acids. The germline V gene encodes CDR1 MNHEY and CDR2 SMNVEV (reference sequence). V was trimmed by 0 bases and J by 5 bases, leaving 5 bases between them. DNA for the CDR3: TGTGCCAGCAGTTTATCGATTCACAATGAGCAGTTCTTC. As protein: CASSLSIHNEQFF.

This chain connects TRBV4-1 to TRBJ2-5, with 14 bases identical to TRBD2. This CDR3 has 17 residues. CDR1 and CDR2 (germline): MGHRA, YSYEKL. J lost 4 bases, V lost 0 bases, and 4 bases had no gene match. The CDR3 nucleotides are TGCGCCAGCAGCCAAGAGACTAGCGGGAGGGCCGGAGAGACCCAGTACTTC. It translates to CASSQETSGRAGETQYF.

This clone was counted between two and nine times. J is TRBJ1-4 and V is TRBV5-1; D is unresolved. The CDR3 runs to 12 residues. CDR1 is SGHRS and CDR2 is YFSETQ in the germline V gene. V lost 3 bases and J lost 4, with 4 bases in between. The CDR3 region has the DNA TGCGCCAGCAGCTCGGATAATGAAAAACTGTTTTTT. It yields the protein CASSSDNEKLFF.

The genes are TRBV9 and TRBJ1-1, with 8 bases identical to TRBD1. V shed 4 bases and J 4 bases; nucleotides not matched to a gene: 6. Germline lookup yields CDR1 SGDLS and CDR2 YYNGEE. This CDR3 is built from 14 residues. The CDR3 DNA reads as TGTGCCAGCAGCCAAATGGACAGGGTCACTGAAGCTTTCTTT. Its translation is CASSQMDRVTEAFF.

This clone was seen a few times. The genes are TRBV2 and TRBJ1-5; D not certain. The germline V and J ends were trimmed by 0 bases and 4 bases, with 10 bases remaining between them. The V gene's germline CDR1 is SNHLY and CDR2 FYNNEI. This CDR3 contains 15 residues. CDR3 sequence: CASSEALRGNQPQHF. DNA of the CDR3: TGTGCCAGCAGTGAAGCGCTTCGGGGTAATCAGCCCCAGCATTTT.